This T cell receptor (beta chain) came from a study of cytomegalovirus exposure and HLA in healthy donors. PCR employed 60 Vbeta and 13 Jbeta primers. Some clones are missing from TCRdb's copy, which holds only in-frame ones; the method was immunoSEQ multiplex PCR. The sample holds approximately 160,000 clones, approximately 70% seen once. Concerning this clone itself: Its specificity is unknown.

V was cut by 6 bases and J by 5 bases, with 22 bases left in between. CDR3 size: 16 residues. Per the germline V gene, CDR1 is SGHTA and CDR2 is FQGNSA. Findings of the study overall: A prior analysis recorded that most TCR beta V segments were productive about 87% or about 30% of the time. Across donors, most TCRs were seen rarely, yet some public ones were widespread. It was taken for granted in presence/absence analyses that sequencing depth across donors was roughly uniform. A later examination showed that TCR association rates differed by HLA locus, with DRB1 most and HLA-C fewest.

The sequenced material came from PBMCs. This clonotype was sampled from a man in his late teens or twenties in good health and CMV-seropositive. The chain employs TRBV7-2 and TRBJ1-1, with a tentative D call TRBD1 (5 bases). The CDR3 loop is CASSLFPTDQGTEAFF. The CDR3 DNA is TGTGCCAGCAGTCTATTCCCAACAGACCAGGGAACTGAAGCTTTCTTT.